Below, 5 T cell receptor beta chains from the same sample are listed, as sequenced in a study of lymphopenia after photon versus proton radiotherapy. The method was immunoSEQ multiplex PCR; TCRdb's version includes in-frame clones alone and lacks a portion of them. The table has almost 30,000 clones, approximately 87% seen once. This sample comprised peripheral blood, obtained from a patient treated with proton-based radiotherapy. These receptors all come from a woman aged 55-75 years with cholangiocarcinoma. Some clones in this sample may be carry-over from other donors' samples.

This sequence joins TRBV5-1 and TRBJ2-3, with D uncertain. The CDR3 sequence is 13 residues long. CDR1 is SGHRS, CDR2 YFSETQ, per germline. V was cut by 4 bases and J by 3 bases, with 9 bases left in between. CDR3 DNA: TGCGCCAGCAGCATGGGCCCTACAGATACGCAGTATTTT. Its protein product is CASSMGPTDTQYF. Full variable domain (missing parts from reference TRBV5-1 and TRBJ2-3): KAGVTQTPRYLIKTRGQQVTLSCSPISGHRSVSWYQQTPGQGLQFLFEYFSETQRNKGNFPGRFSGRQFSNSRSEMNVSTLELGDSALYLCASSMGPTDTQYFGPGTRLTVL.

J is TRBJ2-5 and V is TRBV7-2; D is uncertain. Germline V gene lookup returns CDR1 SGHTA and CDR2 FQGNSA. Between the trimmed V and J ends, which lost 5 bases and 2 bases, there was a span of 15 bases. This CDR3 spans 15 amino acids. The CDR3 region is CASSPQKLGQETQYF. As DNA, the CDR3 is TGTGCCAGCAGCCCCCAGAAGTTGGGACAAGAGACCCAGTACTTC.

This clone was seen just once. CDR3 sequence reads: CASSLDRGRNEQFF. Here the CDR3 DNA reads TGTGCCAGCAGCTTGGACAGGGGGCGGAATGAGCAGTTCTTC. This chain joins TRBV5-6 and TRBJ2-1; 9 nucleotides line up with TRBD1. Per the germline V gene, CDR1 is SGHDT and CDR2 is YYEEEE. The CDR3 extends over 14 amino acids. The V and J ends lost 0 bases and 7 bases, in that order; junction bases with no gene match: 2.

This clone was observed once. The sample contains more than one DNA sequence encoding this CDR3. The rearrangement joins TRBV30 to TRBJ1-2, with D perhaps matching TRBD1 (5 bases). The germline gives CDR1 GTSNPN, CDR2 SVGIG (reference sequence). The germline V and J ends were trimmed by 0 bases and 7 bases, with 15 bases remaining between them. The CDR3 has 14 amino acids. In nucleotides, the CDR3 is TGTGCCTGGAGTGTGGTGACGGGGCGGGGTGGCTACACCTTC. It encodes CAWSVVTGRGGYTF.

The chain has TRBV6-5 and TRBJ2-7, with D tentatively TRBD1 or TRBD2 (5 bases each). V lost 7 bases and J lost 5, with 18 bases in between. Germline CDR1 MNHEY, CDR2 SVGAGI. The CDR3 totals 14 residues. CDR3 loop: CASTPREGWHEQYF. CDR3 bases: TGTGCCAGCACCCCGCGAGAGGGGTGGCACGAGCAGTACTTC.